This T cell receptor (beta chain) derives from a study of blood T cell repertoires in COVID-19. For the study at large: Whether acute or convalescent, the COVID-19 samples came from the United States, Italy and Spain.

This clone was found once. From germline, CDR1 is MDHEN and CDR2 SYDVKM. V lost 6 bases, J lost 10 bases, and 12 bases stayed unmatched. The CDR3 spans 15 residues. Assay: immunoSEQ multiplex PCR; the TCRdb copy retains only in-frame clones and omits some. Among approximately 100,000 clones listed, roughly nine tenths were seen once. The clonotype was recovered from a man aged 45-65 years with acute or convalescent COVID-19. Sequenced sample: peripheral blood. The chain has TRBV28 and TRBJ1-6; 7 nucleotides match TRBD1. CDR3 nucleotide sequence: TGTGCCAGCAGCTCAGGGGGTACCACGGGGTCACCCCTCCACTTT. This gives the protein CASSSGGTTGSPLHF.